A single sample gave rise to the 11 T cell receptor beta chains below, sequenced in a study of blood T cell repertoires in COVID-19. Assay: immunoSEQ multiplex PCR; the TCRdb copy retains only in-frame clones and omits some. The sample lists tens of thousands of clones, 70% to 90% occurring once. The sample taken for sequencing was peripheral blood. All receptors derive from a human donor in a cohort sampled during active COVID-19.

The gene calls are TRBV18 and TRBJ2-7; TRBD2 might be the D (6 bases). Trimming left V 3 bases short and J 4 bases short, with 22 bases between. CDR3 length: 17 residues. The V gene's germline CDR1 is KGHSH and CDR2 LQKENI. DNA of the CDR3: TGTGCCAGCTCACCGAACCGAGGTACGGGAGTTGGGTACGAGCAGTACTTC. This gives the protein CASSPNRGTGVGYEQYF.

On this clone itself: The sample carries other DNA sequences with the same CDR3. The rearrangement links TRBV5-1 to TRBJ2-5, with D hard to call. CDR3 size: 12 residues. V was shortened by 4 bases and J by 5 bases, with 9 bases between the two germline ends. Looked up from germline, CDR1 is SGHRS and CDR2 is YFSETQ. CDR3 sequence reads: CASSPPGETQYF. In nucleotides, the CDR3 is TGCGCCAGCAGCCCCCCCGGGGAGACCCAGTACTTC. Variable domain in full (rest from reference TRBV5-1 and TRBJ2-5): KAGVTQTPRYLIKTRGQQVTLSCSPISGHRSVSWYQQTPGQGLQFLFEYFSETQRNKGNFPGRFSGRQFSNSRSEMNVSTLELGDSALYLCASSPPGETQYFGPGTRLLVL.

V usage is TRBV6-2 or TRBV6-3 and J usage is TRBJ2-1; 10 bases align to TRBD2. The CDR3 consists of 20 residues. With V trimmed by 6 bases and J by 5 bases, 22 bases remained unmatched. The germline V gene has CDR1 MNHEY and CDR2 SVGEGT. CDR3 bases: TGTGCCAGCAGCGACCCCCCTATACTCATAAGCGGGAGGGAGAACAATGAGCAGTTCTTC. This translates into CASSDPPILISGRENNEQFF.

The chain carries TRBV6-4 and TRBJ2-2; TRBD2 matches at 10 bases. V shed 5 bases and J 8 bases; nucleotides not matched to a gene: 14. The CDR3 consists of 17 residues. Germline loops: CDR1 MRHNA, CDR2 SNTAGT. CDR3 bases: TGTGCCAGCAGTAAAGCCCCTAGCGGGAGAGGAAATGGGGAGCTGTTTTTT. This sequence encodes CASSKAPSGRGNGELFF.

This clone appeared a few times. This chain links TRBV19 with TRBJ2-7, with TRBD2 matching over 10 bases. CDR1 is LNHDA, CDR2 SQIVND, per germline (reference sequence). This CDR3 is 16 amino acids long. V shed 1 base and J 0 bases; nucleotides not matched to a gene: 3. CDR3 sequence (DNA): TGTGCCAGTAGTATAGGGACTAGCGGTAACTCCTACGAGCAGTACTTC. Translation: CASSIGTSGNSYEQYF. The full variable domain, rest sourced from reference TRBV19 and TRBJ2-7, is DGGITQSPKYLFRKEGQNVTLSCEQNLNHDAMYWYRQDPGQGLRLIYYSQIVNDFQKGDIAEGYSVSREKKESFPLTVTSAQKNPTAFYLCASSIGTSGNSYEQYFGPGTRLTVT.

The V gene is TRBV19, the J gene TRBJ2-6; no clear D gene. V gave up 5 bases and J gave up 1 base, with 3 bases separating them. The germline V gene encodes CDR1 LNHDA and CDR2 SQIVND (reference sequence). This CDR3 has 13 residues. The CDR3 DNA sequence: TGTGCCAGTAGTCAGTCTGGGGCCAACGTCCTGACTTTC. It specifies CASSQSGANVLTF.

This clone was picked up one time. The V and J genes are TRBV7-2 and TRBJ1-4, with TRBD1 matching over 10 bases. The trim removed 8 bases at V and 7 bases at J, leaving 10 bases unmatched. From germline, CDR1 is SGHTA and CDR2 FQGNSA. The CDR3 extends over 15 amino acids. In nucleotides, the CDR3 is TGTGCCAGCCGAAGAGGGGACAGGGGAAGTGAAAAACTGTTTTTT. Translation: CASRRGDRGSEKLFF.

The genes are TRBV6-4 and TRBJ1-2, with D possibly being TRBD1 (6 bases). The CDR3 runs 14 residues. V lost 6 bases and J lost 4, with 15 bases in between. Germline V lookup: CDR1 MRHNA, CDR2 SNTAGT. The CDR3 is CASSPTGTGYGYTF. The DNA of the CDR3 is TGTGCCAGCAGCCCTACAGGGACCGGCTATGGCTACACCTTC.

This chain connects TRBV19 to TRBJ2-1; a weak D match, TRBD2 (7 bases). Germline CDR1 and CDR2: LNHDA and SQIVND (reference sequence). Trimming took off 1 base at V and 9 bases at J, with 16 bases between the two ends. The CDR3 has 15 residues. The CDR3 DNA sequence: TGTGCCAGTAGTATAGGGGGCGGGGGCATAGGTGAGCAGTTCTTC. It translates to CASSIGGGGIGEQFF.

The chain has TRBV19 and TRBJ2-2; D not resolved. There are 12 residues in the CDR3. V was clipped by 4 bases and J by 8 bases, with 8 bases between them. CDR1 LNHDA and CDR2 SQIVND come from the germline V gene (reference sequence). The CDR3 loop is CASSKNAGELFF. CDR3 DNA: TGTGCCAGTAGTAAAAATGCGGGGGAGCTGTTTTTT.

The rearrangement links TRBV10-3 to TRBJ1-1, with a tentative D call TRBD1 (6 bases). Germline assignment: CDR1 ENHRY and CDR2 SYGVKD. V was cut by 7 bases and J by 9 bases, with 15 bases left in between. The CDR3 covers 12 residues. CDR3 coding DNA: TGTGCCATCACCCCGGGGGGGGGCCAAGCTTTCTTT. The encoded protein is CAITPGGGQAFF.